A single sample is the source of the 23 T cell receptor beta chains below, sequenced in a study of blood T cell repertoires in COVID-19. Sequencing used immunoSEQ multiplex PCR; TCRdb keeps in-frame clones, though not all of them. The table lists about 270,000 clones, over 75% of them singletons, with 2.3% in the top ten. Source material: peripheral blood. The receptors were gathered from a woman in her forties or fifties with acute or convalescent COVID-19.

The chain recombines TRBV7-9 with TRBJ1-3; D call uncertain. CDR3 size: 12 residues. V was shortened by 5 bases and J by 1 base, with 3 bases between the two germline ends. Germline lookup yields CDR1 SEHNR and CDR2 FQNEAQ (reference sequence). The CDR3 loop reads CASSQSGNTIYF. In DNA, the CDR3 is TGTGCCAGCAGCCAGTCTGGAAACACCATATATTTT.

The chain joins TRBV27 to TRBJ2-1; 16 nucleotides line up with TRBD2. The germline gives CDR1 MNHEY, CDR2 SMNVEV (reference sequence). The CDR3 totals 15 residues. After removal of 7 bases from V and 13 bases from J, the junction contained 10 bases not matched to a gene. The chain's CDR3 is CASTLAGTSGRDQFF. CDR3 sequence (DNA): TGTGCCAGCACCTTAGCCGGGACTAGCGGGAGGGATCAGTTCTTC.

This chain joins TRBV7-2 and TRBJ2-3, with D unresolved. V lost 5 bases and J lost 0, with 12 bases in between. The CDR3 has 15 amino acids. Germline V gene sequence: CDR1 SGHTA, CDR2 FQGNSA. This chain's CDR3 is CASSPAVTSTDTQYF. The CDR3 DNA follows: TGTGCCAGCAGCCCGGCGGTAACTAGCACAGATACGCAGTATTTT.

The chain has TRBV9 and TRBJ1-6; unclear D gene. Trimming left V 4 bases short and J 5 bases short, with 13 bases between. CDR1 and CDR2 (germline): SGDLS, YYNGEE. CDR3 length: 15 amino acids. The CDR3 protein is CASSSSAQNNSPLHF. As DNA, the CDR3 is TGTGCCAGCAGCTCTAGTGCGCAGAATAATTCACCCCTCCACTTT.

The V call is TRBV10-3, the J call TRBJ2-7, with 11 bases fitting TRBD2. Unmatched junction bases numbered 2, after V lost 4 bases and J lost 3 bases. Germline values: CDR1 ENHRY, CDR2 SYGVKD. The CDR3 is made up of 14 amino acids. CDR3 bases: TGTGCCATCAGTGGGACTAGCGGGCACTACGAGCAGTACTTC. Translating gives CAISGTSGHYEQYF.

This rearrangement joins TRBV11-2 to TRBJ1-1; D is possibly TRBD1 (6 bases). The CDR3 is made up of 14 amino acids. Germline V lookup: CDR1 SGHAT, CDR2 FQNNGV. Trimming stripped 0 bases from V and 7 bases from J, with 12 bases between. CDR3 bases: TGTGCCAGCAGCTTAGATTTGGGACAAAGTGAAGCTTTCTTT. The encoded protein is CASSLDLGQSEAFF. Full variable domain (rest looked up from reference TRBV11-2 and TRBJ1-1): EAGVAQSPRYKIIEKRQSVAFWCNPISGHATLYWYQQILGQGPKLLIQFQNNGVVDDSQLPKDRFSAERLKGVDSTLKIQPAKLEDSAVYLCASSLDLGQSEAFFGQGTRLTVV.

The rearrangement links TRBV19 to TRBJ1-1; tentative D call: TRBD1 (6 bases). Germline lookup yields CDR1 LNHDA and CDR2 SQIVND (reference sequence). Trimming took 4 bases from V and 3 from J, leaving 6 bases between them. This CDR3 has 12 residues. CDR3 nucleotides: TGTGCCAGTAGTAAGGGGGACACTGAAGCTTTCTTT. It specifies CASSKGDTEAFF.

For the CDR3, the DNA is TGCGCCAGCTGGGACAGGGTAAGGGTAGCGGGTATGAATGAGCAGTTCTTC. This translates into CASWDRVRVAGMNEQFF. V gene TRBV5-1 combines with J gene TRBJ2-1, with 9 bases identical to TRBD1. The CDR3 length is 17 residues. CDR1 is SGHRS, CDR2 YFSETQ, per germline. After removal of 7 bases from V and 7 bases from J, the junction contained 18 bases not matched to a gene.

As regards this clone: One end of the junction does not line up with germline, which may come from a read error. The rearrangement joins TRBV19 to TRBJ1-2; the D gene is possibly TRBD1 (5 bases). This CDR3 has 12 amino acids. Germline V gene sequence: CDR1 LNHDA, CDR2 SQIVND (reference sequence). CDR3 sequence: CASSIVADTPIF. The CDR3 bases are TGTGCCAGTAGTATAGTTGCGGACACGCCCATCTTC.

The chain employs TRBV3-1 (or the pseudogene TRBV3-2) and TRBJ2-5; 7 positions match TRBD2. The germline gives CDR1 LGHDT, CDR2 YNNKEL (reference sequence). V lost 5 bases to trimming and J lost 6 bases; unmatched junction nucleotides: 15. CDR3 length: 16 residues. CDR3 residues: CASSSWAGDSHQTQYF. The CDR3 bases are TGTGCCAGCAGCTCATGGGCGGGAGACAGTCATCAGACCCAGTACTTC.

In DNA form, the CDR3 reads TGTGCCAGCAGCTTACCGGGACTCCTGAACGATCCACAGGAGACCCAGTACTTC. Residues: CASSLPGLLNDPQETQYF. The gene calls are TRBV7-9 and TRBJ2-5; TRBD2 is a possible D gene (6 bases). V lost 2 bases and J 5 bases, leaving 24 bases between the germline ends. The CDR3 runs to 18 residues. Germline CDR1 SEHNR, CDR2 FQNEAQ (reference sequence).

The V call is TRBV25-1, the J call TRBJ1-4; 8 positions match TRBD1. The CDR3 loop spans 18 amino acids. Germline loops: CDR1 MGHDK, CDR2 SYGVNS. V trimming: 3 bases; J trimming: 3 bases; junction bases outside the gene matches: 12. The CDR3 reads CASSEARRRGLANEKLFF. Here the CDR3 DNA reads TGTGCCAGCAGTGAGGCTCGACGCAGGGGGCTAGCTAATGAAAAACTGTTTTTT.

V is TRBV5-6 and J is TRBJ2-1, with 9 nucleotides matching TRBD1. CDR3 length: 15 amino acids. Germline lookup yields CDR1 SGHDT and CDR2 YYEEEE. The ends lost 2 bases at V and 3 bases at J; junction bases unmatched: 3. The CDR3 here is CASSLRDRDYNEQFF. The CDR3 DNA follows: TGTGCCAGCAGCTTACGGGACAGGGACTACAATGAGCAGTTCTTC.

V gene TRBV27 combines with J gene TRBJ2-4, with a weak D call TRBD1 (5 bases). Trimming took 6 bases from V and 2 from J, leaving 11 bases between them. This CDR3 is 14 amino acids long. Germline CDR1 reads MNHEY; CDR2 reads SMNVEV (reference sequence). The CDR3 here is CASSQGGSKNIQYF. CDR3 coding DNA: TGTGCCAGCAGCCAGGGTGGGTCCAAAAACATTCAGTACTTC.

This chain joins TRBV11-2 and TRBJ1-6; maybe TRBD1 (5 bases). CDR1 is SGHAT and CDR2 is FQNNGV in the germline V gene. V was cut by 6 bases and J by 4 bases, with 7 bases left in between. The CDR3 consists of 13 residues. The DNA for the CDR3 is TGTGCCAGCAGACAGGAGTATAATTCACCCCTCCACTTT. The encoded protein is CASRQEYNSPLHF.

The chain uses TRBV7-9 and TRBJ1-5; 8 positions agree with TRBD1. CDR3 length: 16 residues. J gave up 2 bases and V 4 bases, and 7 bases lay outside the gene matches. The germline V gene has CDR1 SEHNR and CDR2 FQNEAQ (reference sequence). CDR3 nucleotides: TGTGCCAGCAGCTCCCAGGGGACAGGCCGCAATCAGCCCCAGCATTTT. The encoded protein is CASSSQGTGRNQPQHF.

This clone was seen repeatedly, ten times or more. The chain combines TRBV4-1 with TRBJ2-7; a weak D match, TRBD2 (5 bases). The germline V gene has CDR1 MGHRA and CDR2 YSYEKL. Trimming pared 0 bases from V and 0 bases from J, leaving 9 bases between. CDR3 size: 15 residues. The CDR3, as DNA: TGCGCCAGCAGCCAAGATTTGGCGGGCTCCTACGAGCAGTACTTC. Translating it yields CASSQDLAGSYEQYF.

The J gene is TRBJ2-1, the V gene TRBV19, with 9 positions matching TRBD2. The CDR3 totals 20 residues. V was clipped by 5 bases and J by 0 bases; unmatched bases: 17. Germline values: CDR1 LNHDA, CDR2 SQIVND (reference sequence). The CDR3 sequence is CASSSLAGAELKFSYNEQFF. The DNA of the CDR3 is TGTGCCAGTAGTTCCTTAGCGGGAGCAGAATTGAAGTTCTCCTACAATGAGCAGTTCTTC.

V gene TRBV4-2 combines with J gene TRBJ1-1, with D possibly matching TRBD1 (6 bases). Germline-derived CDR1 and CDR2 are LGHNA and YNFKEQ. The CDR3 runs 16 residues. Trimming cost V 0 bases and J 0 bases, with 11 bases left between them. The CDR3 spells CASSQDRDIMNTEAFF. Here the CDR3 DNA reads TGTGCCAGCAGCCAAGATCGGGACATTATGAACACTGAAGCTTTCTTT.

This clone was detected once. V gene TRBV19 combines with J gene TRBJ2-1, with TRBD1 identical over 7 bases. With V trimmed by 3 bases and J by 4 bases, 9 bases remained unmatched. This CDR3 region has 16 residues. Germline assignment: CDR1 LNHDA and CDR2 SQIVND (reference sequence). CDR3 sequence reads: CASSIQTGVPYNEQFF. The DNA of the CDR3 is TGTGCCAGTAGTATTCAAACAGGGGTCCCTTACAATGAGCAGTTCTTC.

This sequence joins TRBV5-1 and TRBJ1-4; TRBD1 is a possible D gene (5 bases). The germline V and J ends were trimmed by 0 bases and 7 bases, with 16 bases remaining between them. The germline V gene encodes CDR1 SGHRS and CDR2 YFSETQ. This CDR3 is built from 16 residues. This CDR3 reads CASSLEVRGFGEKLFF. CDR3 DNA: TGCGCCAGCAGCTTGGAGGTTCGGGGGTTTGGTGAAAAACTGTTTTTT.

The chain has TRBV9 and TRBJ2-5, with D perhaps TRBD1 (6 bases). Per germline, CDR1 SGDLS and CDR2 YYNGEE. The length of the CDR3 is 15 residues. Trimming took off 0 bases at V and 1 base at J, with 10 bases between the two ends. The CDR3, as DNA: TGTGCCAGCAGCGTAGCTACAGGGCTCCAAGAGACCCAGTACTTC. Translating gives CASSVATGLQETQYF.

J is TRBJ2-3 and V is TRBV11-3; D is perhaps TRBD1 (6 bases). V lost 5 bases and J 5 bases, leaving 8 bases between the germline ends. Per the germline V gene, CDR1 is SGHNT and CDR2 is YENEEA. The CDR3 covers 12 residues. The CDR3 protein is CASSEQGDTQYF. CDR3 DNA: TGTGCCAGCAGCGAACAGGGAGATACGCAGTATTTT.